This T cell receptor (beta chain) was observed in a study of T-cell memory formation after mild COVID-19 (dated by TCRdb to the early 2020s). With regard to the full study: Most TCR sequence clusters were specific to one of the two donors. T-cell clones expanding and contracting after mild COVID-19 in two donors were tracked by longitudinal TCRalpha and TCRbeta repertoire sequencing. The cohort comprised two young, previously healthy adult volunteers, one female and one male.

Results the study describes overall, beyond this receptor: Clones contracting from day 15 to 85 had balanced CD4/CD8 phenotypes, while a second wave expanding from day 15 to 37 was biased towards CD4+. Some responding clones were detected in pre-infection memory, suggesting pre-existing cross-reactive memory T cells joined the SARS-CoV-2 response. The study covered only a couple of mild cases, and larger cohorts including severe cases with pre-infection samples were considered necessary. SARS-CoV-2 specificity of the second-wave clones peaking on day 37 was not confirmed. Contracting CD4+ clones were found mainly in CM and EM memory subsets, while CD8+ clones were enriched in EMRA.

The CDR3 runs 11 amino acids, cysteine and phenylalanine included. The retained sequence is limited to the CDR3, 33 bases, with the frame set at the first base. Relative to germline, V is 11 bases shorter and J is 4 bases shorter, with 12 bases between their ends. Reading the germline V gene gives CDR1 ENHRY and CDR2 SYGVKD. Comment on this clonotype: Its antigen is currently not known. It has no much larger one-base neighbor in the sample; base qualities were not kept.

TCRdb shows the sequencer as Illumina NovaSeq 6000. TCRalpha and TCRbeta cDNA libraries were constructed by 5'RACE with constant-segment primers, with sample barcodes and unique molecular identifiers being introduced. Trizol reagent was used to extract RNA from every sample. The libraries were amplified in two PCR steps, and the second step added a second sample barcode and Illumina TruSeq adapters. The libraries were sequenced on an Illumina NovaSeq using 2 x 150 bp paired-end reads. As for the authors' bioinformatics: With migec v1.2.7, reads were demultiplexed and then collapsed into UMI-guided consensus sequences. Using mixcr v2.1.11, UMI consensuses were aligned to TRA and TRB V and J templates and then assembled into clonotypes. A clonotype was counted as expanded or contracted only if both edgeR and NoisET called the change significant, with noise models trained on biological replicates. For edgeR calls, the cutoffs were a false discovery rate-adjusted p below 0.01 and a log2 fold-change threshold of 1. PCA with hierarchical clustering of max-normalized trajectories of the 1000 most abundant clonotypes was used as exploratory dynamics analysis. Separately sequenced CD4+ and CD8+ repertoires were used to assign the CD4 or CD8 phenotype of responding clones. TCRdb reprocessed the public reads (quality trimming at Q25 with fastp, clone calling with MiXCR) and kept in-frame beta chains. For every CDR3 protein sequence, its rows merge into one entry that carries the most common genes and DNA. The V and J calls and clone size are TCRdb's, not the authors'. The sample table contains about 470,000 distinct CDR3 sequences; only one count was recorded for about 23% of them. The ten top clones hold 12% of the sample.

Ficoll-Paque density gradient centrifugation was the method used to isolate PBMCs. The receptor was derived from an adult woman who had mild COVID-19 (a few samples of this study predate the infection). The sample titles of this study are shuffled in the database, so cell type and time point are left out; the donor was told from shared clones. Sequenced material: PBMCs or a T cell subset sorted from them (not recorded which). This sequence uses TRBV10-3 and TRBJ2-7; the D gene is perhaps TRBD2, on 6 matching bases. CDR3 protein: CAAAEGYEQYF. The base sequence is TGTGCCGCCGCGGAGGGGTACGAGCAGTACTTC.